A single sample is the source of the 14 T cell receptor beta chains below, sequenced in a study of CD8 T cells in Susac syndrome. The RNA input was roughly 0.5 to 1 ug, and it was reverse transcribed with random hexamers. A single record per CDR3 protein comes from TCRdb applying MiXCR to the immunoSEQ multiplex PCR reads. The table includes approximately 71,000 distinct CDR3 sequences, roughly 95% detected once. Sequenced: CD4+ T cells from PBMCs. These receptors were collected from a human donor with multiple sclerosis.

Worth noting for this clonotype: A read error may account for a junction end that differs from germline. The J gene is TRBJ1-2, the V gene TRBV12-3 or TRBV12-4; possible D gene TRBD1, 6 bases. The CDR3 is 15 residues long. The CDR3 loop reads CASSFGLNRVYGYTF. DNA of the CDR3: TGTGCCAGCAGTTTTGGGCTCAACAGGGTGTATGGCTACACTTTC.

V gene TRBV24-1 combines with J gene TRBJ2-1; D is perhaps TRBD1 (6 bases). The CDR3 sequence is 16 residues long. Trimming left V 3 bases short and J 0 bases short, with 11 bases between. Germline values: CDR1 KGHDR, CDR2 SFDVKD. The CDR3 here is CATSDPGTLSYNEQFF. CDR3 nucleotide sequence: TGTGCCACCAGTGATCCCGGGACACTCTCCTACAATGAGCAGTTCTTC.

Only one count was recorded for this clonotype. CDR3 sequence: CASSQQPGTGYEQYF. The CDR3 DNA follows: TGCGCCAGCAGCCAACAACCCGGGACAGGGTACGAGCAGTACTTC. The chain has TRBV4-3 and TRBJ2-7; 9 bases match TRBD1. J lost 4 bases, V lost 2 bases, and 6 bases had no gene match. The length of the CDR3 is 15 residues. Germline loops: CDR1 LGHNA, CDR2 YSLEER.

This chain joins TRBV6-2 or TRBV6-3 and TRBJ2-5; 7 bases map to TRBD1. This CDR3 has 16 amino acids. After removal of 2 bases from V and 7 bases from J, the junction contained 13 bases not matched to a gene. In germline, CDR1 is MNHEY, CDR2 SVGEGT. In DNA, the CDR3 is TGTGCCAGCAGTTACGAGGGGGCGGCCTTAATAGGGACCCAGTACTTC. It codes for CASSYEGAALIGTQYF.

The table lists this clonotype with a count of one. V is TRBV19 and J is TRBJ1-2, with D maybe TRBD1 (6 bases). Germline V gene sequence: CDR1 LNHDA, CDR2 SQIVND (reference sequence). The CDR3 runs to 13 residues. Trimming shortened V by 6 bases and J by 5 bases, and 13 bases separated the two germline ends. The CDR3 reads CASRRPGEYGYTF. The CDR3 DNA reads TGTGCCAGTAGGAGACCAGGGGAATATGGCTACACCTTC.

This clonotype was observed once. The chain links TRBV20-1 to TRBJ2-5; unclear D gene. V gave up 1 base and J gave up 5 bases, with 11 bases separating them. Germline values: CDR1 DFQATT, CDR2 SNEGSKA (reference sequence). This CDR3 comprises 13 residues. In nucleotides, the CDR3 is TGCAGTGCTAGAGCTGCGTTACATGAGACCCAGTACTTC. This sequence encodes CSARAALHETQYF.

The J gene is TRBJ2-3, the V gene TRBV24-1; the D gene could be TRBD1 or TRBD2 (5 bases each). The germline gives CDR1 KGHDR, CDR2 SFDVKD. Trimming stripped 6 bases from V and 2 bases from J, with 11 bases between. This CDR3 region has 14 residues. CDR3 DNA: TGTGCCACCAGTCCAGGGACCAACACAGATACGCAGTATTTT. Encoded protein: CATSPGTNTDTQYF.

This chain connects TRBV3-1 to TRBJ2-4; D not certain. V was trimmed by 5 bases and J by 1 base, leaving 9 bases between them. Per the germline V gene, CDR1 is LGHDT and CDR2 is YNNKEL (reference sequence). The CDR3 length is 14 residues. Here the CDR3 reads CASSNRAAKNIQYF. CDR3 nucleotide sequence: TGTGCCAGCAGCAACCGGGCGGCCAAAAACATTCAGTACTTC. Looking up the rest from reference TRBV3-1 and TRBJ2-4 gives the full variable domain: DTAVSQTPKYLVTQMGNDKSIKCEQNLGHDTMYWYKQDSKKFLKIMFSYNNKELIINETVPNRFSPKSPDKAHLNLHINSLELGDSAVYFCASSNRAAKNIQYFGAGTRLSVL.

A single count supports this clonotype. Written as DNA, the CDR3 is TGTGCCAGCAGCGTACGTCCAGGTAACTACGAGCAGTACTTC. This encodes CASSVRPGNYEQYF. The chain carries TRBV9 and TRBJ2-7; no definite D call. Germline V gives CDR1 SGDLS, CDR2 YYNGEE. CDR3 length: 14 amino acids. Trimming removed 1 base at V and 3 bases at J, with 11 bases between.

The V call is TRBV5-4, the J call TRBJ2-5; 7 bases align to TRBD2. V lost 0 bases and J lost 5; bases outside the gene matches: 4. The CDR3 runs 14 residues. Germline CDR1 SGHNT, CDR2 YYREEE (reference sequence). This chain's CDR3 is CASSLGLAGETQYF. In nucleotides, the CDR3 is TGTGCCAGCAGCTTGGGACTAGCAGGGGAGACCCAGTACTTC.

V gene TRBV11-2 combines with J gene TRBJ2-7; TRBD2 matches 13 bases. V was clipped by 5 bases and J by 8 bases; unmatched bases: 15. The CDR3 consists of 17 residues. Germline CDR1 is SGHAT and CDR2 is FQNNGV. The CDR3 DNA follows: TGTGCCAGCAGCCCGGGACTAGCGGGGCCCATCGGGTTCAAGCAGTACTTC. Translating it yields CASSPGLAGPIGFKQYF.

This chain uses TRBV9 with TRBJ2-7, with D possibly matching TRBD2 (6 bases). This CDR3 comprises 14 residues. V was pared by 0 bases and J by 3 bases, with 10 bases between. CDR1 is SGDLS, CDR2 YYNGEE, per germline. The CDR3 sequence is CASSVGRGGYEQYF. CDR3 nucleotide sequence: TGTGCCAGCAGCGTAGGGAGGGGCGGCTACGAGCAGTACTTC.

This sequence joins TRBV20-1 and TRBJ2-7; no clear D gene. The V end was cut by 1 base, the J end by 7 bases, with 11 bases between. The CDR3 extends over 12 amino acids. Germline lookup yields CDR1 DFQATT and CDR2 SNEGSKA (reference sequence). In DNA, the CDR3 is TGCAGTGCTAGAGCGGTAGGCCGAGAGCAGTACTTC. Its translation: CSARAVGREQYF.

This chain uses TRBV20-1 with TRBJ1-6; 7 bases agree with TRBD1. The V gene's germline CDR1 is DFQATT and CDR2 SNEGSKA (reference sequence). The V gene end was trimmed by 5 bases and the J gene end by 7 bases; junction bases not matched to a gene: 11. The CDR3 length is 15 residues. CDR3 loop: CSAQDPGQKNSPLHF. Here the CDR3 DNA reads TGCAGTGCTCAAGATCCGGGACAGAAGAATTCACCCCTCCACTTT.